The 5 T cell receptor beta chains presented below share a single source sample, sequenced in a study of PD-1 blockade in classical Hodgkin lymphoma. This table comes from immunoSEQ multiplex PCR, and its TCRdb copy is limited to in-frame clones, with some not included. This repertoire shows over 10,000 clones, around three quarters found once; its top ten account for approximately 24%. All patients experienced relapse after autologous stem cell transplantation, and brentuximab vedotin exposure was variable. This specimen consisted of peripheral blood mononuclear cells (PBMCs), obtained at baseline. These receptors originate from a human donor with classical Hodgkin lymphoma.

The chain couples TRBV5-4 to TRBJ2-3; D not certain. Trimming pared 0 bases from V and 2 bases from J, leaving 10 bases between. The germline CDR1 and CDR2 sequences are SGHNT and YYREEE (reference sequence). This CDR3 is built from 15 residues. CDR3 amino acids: CASSLGVPITDTQYF. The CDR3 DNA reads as TGTGCCAGCAGCTTGGGGGTACCAATCACAGATACGCAGTATTTT.

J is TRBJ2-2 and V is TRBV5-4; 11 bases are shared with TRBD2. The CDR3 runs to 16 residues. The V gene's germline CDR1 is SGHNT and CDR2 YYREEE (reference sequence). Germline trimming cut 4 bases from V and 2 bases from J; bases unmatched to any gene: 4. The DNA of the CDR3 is TGTGCCAGCAGCATTAGCGGGGGGGTAAACACCGGGGAGCTGTTTTTT. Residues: CASSISGGVNTGELFF.

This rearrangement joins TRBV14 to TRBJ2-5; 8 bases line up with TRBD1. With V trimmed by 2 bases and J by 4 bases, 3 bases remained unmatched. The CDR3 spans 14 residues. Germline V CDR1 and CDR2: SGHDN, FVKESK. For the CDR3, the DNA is TGTGCCAGCAGCCAAAGACAGGGGAGAGAGACCCAGTACTTC. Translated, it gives CASSQRQGRETQYF.

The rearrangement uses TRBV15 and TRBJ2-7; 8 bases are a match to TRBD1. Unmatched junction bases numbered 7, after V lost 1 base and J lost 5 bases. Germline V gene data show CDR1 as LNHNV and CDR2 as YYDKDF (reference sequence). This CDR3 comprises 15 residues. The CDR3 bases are TGTGCCACCAGCAGAGCTAGGACAGGGTACGACGAGCAGTACTTC. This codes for CATSRARTGYDEQYF.

The DNA for the CDR3 is TGCGCCAGCAGCTTGGGGATCACCGGGGAGCTGTTTTTT. It specifies CASSLGITGELFF. V usage is TRBV5-1 and J usage is TRBJ2-2; no reliable D call. This CDR3 comprises 13 residues. Germline CDR1 reads SGHRS; CDR2 reads YFSETQ. The germline V and J ends were trimmed by 0 bases and 4 bases, with 4 bases remaining between them.